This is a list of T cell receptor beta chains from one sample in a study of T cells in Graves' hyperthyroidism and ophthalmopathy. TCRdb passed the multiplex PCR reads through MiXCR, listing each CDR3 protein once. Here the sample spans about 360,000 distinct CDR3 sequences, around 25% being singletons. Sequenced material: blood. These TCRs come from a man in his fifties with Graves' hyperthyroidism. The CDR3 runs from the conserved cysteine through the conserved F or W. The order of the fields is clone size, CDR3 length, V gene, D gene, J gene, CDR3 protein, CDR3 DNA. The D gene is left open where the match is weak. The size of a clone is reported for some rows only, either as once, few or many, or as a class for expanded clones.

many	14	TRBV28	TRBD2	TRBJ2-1	CASKAGVAYNEQFF	TGTGCCAGCAAGGCGGGGGTAGCCTACAATGAGCAGTTCTTC
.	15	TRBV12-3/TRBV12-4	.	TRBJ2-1	CASSFGGFLPNEQFF	TGTGCCAGCAGTTTTGGCGGTTTTCTGCCCAATGAGCAGTTCTTC
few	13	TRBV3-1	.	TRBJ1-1	CASSQGEVTEAFF	TGTGCCAGCAGCCAAGGAGAAGTCACTGAAGCTTTCTTT
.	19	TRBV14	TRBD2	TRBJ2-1	CASSQDLWTSGRAYNEQFF	TGTGCCAGCAGCCAAGATCTCTGGACTAGCGGGAGGGCCTACAATGAGCAGTTCTTC
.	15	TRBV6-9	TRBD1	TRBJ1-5	CASSWDRAFNQPQHF	TGTGCCAGCAGTTGGGACAGGGCCTTTAATCAGCCCCAGCATTTT
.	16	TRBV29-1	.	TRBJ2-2	CSVSPRSGGGTGELFF	TGCAGCGTTTCCCCCCGTTCAGGGGGAGGCACCGGGGAGCTGTTTTTT
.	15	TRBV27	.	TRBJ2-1	CASSNTLRSGNEQFF	TGTGCCAGCAGTAATACCCTCCGTTCGGGGAATGAGCAGTTCTTC
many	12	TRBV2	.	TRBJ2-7	CASSSGSYEQYF	TGTGCCAGCAGTAGTGGGTCCTACGAGCAGTACTTC
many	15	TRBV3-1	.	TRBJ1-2	CASSQIADGGYGYTF	TGTGCCAGCAGCCAAATCGCGGACGGAGGATATGGCTACACCTTC
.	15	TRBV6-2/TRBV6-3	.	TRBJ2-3	CASSESAGVTDTQYF	TGTGCCAGCAGTGAATCTGCGGGTGTCACAGATACGCAGTATTTT
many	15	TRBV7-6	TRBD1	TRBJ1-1	CASSNRQGQNTEAFF	TGTGCCAGCAGCAATCGACAGGGGCAGAACACTGAAGCTTTCTTT
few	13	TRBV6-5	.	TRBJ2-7	CASGEGMSYEQYF	TGTGCCAGCGGAGAAGGCATGAGTTACGAGCAGTACTTC
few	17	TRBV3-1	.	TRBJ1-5	CASSQGYGGTSNQPQHF	TGTGCCAGCAGCCAAGGGTACGGGGGGACTAGCAATCAGCCCCAGCATTTT
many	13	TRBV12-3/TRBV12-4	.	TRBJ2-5	CASSWRDSETQYF	TGTGCCAGCAGTTGGCGGGATTCGGAGACCCAGTACTTC
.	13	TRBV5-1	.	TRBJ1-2	CASSLVSNYGYTF	TGCGCCAGCAGCTTGGTTAGTAACTATGGCTACACCTTC
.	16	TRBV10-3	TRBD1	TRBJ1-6	CAISDRDRGYLAPLHF	TGTGCCATCAGCGACCGGGACAGGGGGTATTTGGCACCCCTCCACTTT
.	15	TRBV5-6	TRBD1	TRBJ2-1	CASSLRQGLFDKQFF	TGTGCCAGCAGCTTACGACAGGGCCTTTTTGATAAGCAGTTCTTC
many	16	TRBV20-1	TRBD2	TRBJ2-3	CSASGGLAGGTDTQYF	TGCAGTGCGAGTGGGGGACTAGCGGGAGGTACAGATACGCAGTATTTT
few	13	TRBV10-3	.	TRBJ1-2	CAISATERDGYTF	TGTGCCATCAGTGCGACAGAAAGAGATGGCTACACCTTC
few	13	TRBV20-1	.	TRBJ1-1	CSASGIRVSEAFF	TGCAGTGCATCGGGGATTCGAGTTTCTGAAGCTTTCTTT
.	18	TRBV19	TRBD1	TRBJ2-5	CASSMGQILLNSKETQYF	TGTGCCAGTAGTATGGGACAGATTCTACTTAATTCCAAAGAGACCCAGTACTTC
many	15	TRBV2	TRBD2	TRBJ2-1	CASSLAGVISNEQFF	TGTGCCAGCAGTTTAGCGGGAGTAATAAGTAATGAGCAGTTCTTC
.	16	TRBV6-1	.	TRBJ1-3	CASSEYGRDSGNTIYF	TGTGCCAGCAGTGAATATGGCAGAGACTCTGGAAACACCATATATTTT
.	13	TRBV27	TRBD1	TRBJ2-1	CASSYRGLDEQFF	TGTGCCAGCAGTTACAGGGGGCTGGATGAGCAGTTCTTC
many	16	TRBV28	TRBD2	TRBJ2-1	CASSGLAGGTYNEQFF	TGTGCCAGCAGTGGATTAGCGGGAGGGACCTACAATGAGCAGTTCTTC
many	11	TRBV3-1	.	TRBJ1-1	CASSQRSEAFF	TGTGCCAGCAGCCAACGGAGTGAAGCTTTCTTT
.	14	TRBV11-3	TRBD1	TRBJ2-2	CASSGDSLPGELFF	TGTGCCAGCAGCGGGGACAGTCTCCCCGGGGAGCTGTTTTTT
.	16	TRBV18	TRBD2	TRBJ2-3	CASSPMAGASTDTQYF	TGTGCCAGCTCACCCATGGCGGGAGCTAGCACAGATACGCAGTATTTT
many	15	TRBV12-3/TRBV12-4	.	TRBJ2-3	CASSLAGGHTDTQYF	TGTGCCAGCAGTTTAGCGGGAGGACACACAGATACGCAGTATTTT
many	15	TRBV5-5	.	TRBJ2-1	CASSLEWRGSNEQFF	TGTGCCAGCAGCTTGGAGTGGAGGGGGAGCAATGAGCAGTTCTTC
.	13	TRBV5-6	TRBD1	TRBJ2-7	CASTLTGEQEQYF	TGTGCCAGCACCCTGACAGGGGAGCAAGAGCAGTACTTC
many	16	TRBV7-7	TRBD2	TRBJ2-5	CASSLGLAGAQETQYF	TGTGCTAGCAGCCTGGGACTAGCGGGGGCACAAGAGACCCAGTACTTC
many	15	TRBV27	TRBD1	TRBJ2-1	CASSLDRGGYNEQFF	TGTGCCAGCAGTTTAGACAGGGGGGGGTACAATGAGCAGTTCTTC
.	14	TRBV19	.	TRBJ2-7	CASMGYGGPGEQYF	TGTGCCAGTATGGGCTACGGAGGGCCGGGAGAGCAGTACTTC
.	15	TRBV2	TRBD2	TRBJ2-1	CASSETLAGGGEQFF	TGTGCCAGCAGTGAAACACTAGCGGGAGGAGGAGAGCAGTTCTTC
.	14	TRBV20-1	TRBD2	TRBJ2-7	CSARLSGISYEQYF	TGCAGTGCGCGACTTAGCGGGATATCCTACGAGCAGTACTTC
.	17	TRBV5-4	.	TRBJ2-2	CASSAPPGGANTGELFF	TGTGCCAGCAGCGCTCCCCCTGGCGGGGCTAACACCGGGGAGCTGTTTTTT
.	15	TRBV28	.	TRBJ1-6	CASSLRQGWGSPLHF	TGTGCCAGCAGTTTACGCCAGGGGTGGGGGTCACCCCTCCACTTT
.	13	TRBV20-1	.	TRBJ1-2	CSARDWNEGRYTF	TGCAGTGCTAGAGATTGGAACGAGGGACGCTACACCTTC
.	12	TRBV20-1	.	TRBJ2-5	CSARVGSETQYF	TGCAGTGCTAGAGTCGGGTCGGAGACCCAGTACTTC
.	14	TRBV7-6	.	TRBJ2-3	CASSLGAPLDTQYF	TGTGCCAGCAGCTTAGGGGCCCCCCTAGATACGCAGTATTTT
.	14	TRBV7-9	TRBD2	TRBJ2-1	CASATGGVKNEQFF	TGTGCCAGCGCCACCGGGGGGGTTAAAAATGAGCAGTTCTTC
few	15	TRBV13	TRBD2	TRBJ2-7	CASSSEREKSYEQYF	TGTGCCAGCAGCTCCGAGCGGGAGAAATCCTACGAGCAGTACTTC
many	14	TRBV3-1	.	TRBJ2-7	CASSHSNSASEQYF	TGTGCCAGCAGCCATTCTAATAGCGCGTCCGAGCAGTACTTC
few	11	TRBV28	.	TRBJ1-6	CASGEVVALHF	TGTGCCAGCGGGGAAGTAGTCGCCCTCCACTTT
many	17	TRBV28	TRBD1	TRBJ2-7	CASNPSWGTGAVYEQYF	TGTGCCAGCAACCCTTCCTGGGGGACAGGGGCCGTCTACGAGCAGTACTTC
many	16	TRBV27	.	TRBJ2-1	CASIPNGNPTYNEQFF	TGTGCCAGCATCCCAAACGGGAACCCAACCTACAATGAGCAGTTCTTC
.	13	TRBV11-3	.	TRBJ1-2	CASSFLGGRGYTF	TGTGCCAGCAGCTTTTTAGGGGGTCGCGGCTACACCTTC
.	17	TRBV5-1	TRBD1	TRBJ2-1	CASSPRGQGKSYNEQFF	TGCGCCAGCAGCCCGAGGGGACAGGGTAAATCCTACAATGAGCAGTTCTTC
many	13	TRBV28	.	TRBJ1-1	CASSLLRAYEAFF	TGTGCCAGCAGTTTACTCAGGGCTTATGAAGCTTTCTTT
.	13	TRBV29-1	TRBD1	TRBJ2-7	CSVGGTGFGEQYF	TGCAGCGTTGGGGGGACAGGGTTCGGAGAGCAGTACTTC
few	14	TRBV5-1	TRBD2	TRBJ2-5	CASSWTSGSQTQYF	TGCGCCAGCAGTTGGACTAGCGGGAGTCAGACCCAGTACTTC
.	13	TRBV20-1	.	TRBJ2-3	CSADSGGTDTQYF	TGCAGTGCTGACTCGGGGGGCACAGATACGCAGTATTTT